This T cell receptor beta chain derives from a study of T cell repertoires in cytomegalovirus infection. Looking at the study overall: A matching HLA type, together with CMV infection, was signaled by public TCR beta signatures. Study-level results: Dominating the ex vivo response were TCR beta clonotypes that were CMV-specific and HLA-C-restricted. Cumulative public TCR beta family frequency identified carriers of CMV plus the relevant HLA.

This CDR3 has 21 residues. Germline CDR1 and CDR2: MNHEY and SVGEGT. Germline trimming cut 2 bases from V and 0 bases from J; bases unmatched to any gene: 16. TCRdb reprocessed the reads with MiXCR, giving one entry per CDR3 protein. The sample has fewer than 700,000 distinct CDR3 sequences, 20% to 25% seen once. With respect to this clonotype: Its antigen is as yet unknown.

The gene calls are TRBV6-2 or TRBV6-3 and TRBJ2-2; TRBD1 matches at 9 bases. Sequences were obtained from CD8+ T cells from PBMCs. The clonotype was recovered from a human donor in good health (CMV status not recorded). Some clones in this sample may be carry-over from other donors' samples. CDR3 protein: CASSYGIHPGTGYANTGELFF. The CDR3 DNA sequence: TGTGCCAGCAGTTACGGGATCCATCCCGGGACAGGGTACGCGAACACCGGGGAGCTGTTTTTT.